This TCR beta chain came from a study of cytomegalovirus exposure and HLA in healthy donors. Looking at the study overall: HLA-typed donors contributed 80 million to 85 million unique TCRs, which were held in an early data release.

V shed 4 bases and J shed 2 bases, with 16 bases lying between them. The germline gives CDR1 SGDLS, CDR2 YYNGEE. This CDR3 is 16 amino acids long. The PCR had 60 Vbeta and 13 Jbeta primers. The repertoire was sequenced with immunoSEQ multiplex PCR; TCRdb's copy has only in-frame clones and lacks some. This sample has some 150,000 clones, with roughly 72% found just once. Study-level results: Within a later analysis, the majority of CMV-associated TCR beta chains appeared HLA-restricted. The number of N-insertions in an Asian-associated ancestry cluster was reportedly below the approximately 690-donor mean in a later analysis. In a later analysis, specific HLA alleles were associated with 15,000 to 20,000 TCR beta sequences at a 0.05 false discovery rate.

This clone has a handful of counts. The antigen is not known. The specimen was PBMCs. This clonotype was sampled from a man aged 25-45 years in good health and CMV-seronegative. The rearrangement uses TRBV9 and TRBJ2-1, with D perhaps matching TRBD2 (6 bases). Written as DNA, the CDR3 is TGTGCCAGCAGCAATGCCTGGGGGGTACCCTACAATGAGCAGTTCTTC. Its protein is CASSNAWGVPYNEQFF. Full variable domain (rest looked up from reference TRBV9 and TRBJ2-1): DSGVTQTPKHLITATGQRVTLRCSPRSGDLSVYWYQQSLDQGLQFLIQYYNGEERAKGNILERFSAQQFPDLHSELNLSSLELGDSALYFCASSNAWGVPYNEQFFGPGTRLTVL.